This T cell receptor beta chain is drawn from a study of blood T cells in healthy people across ages. The study, taken as a whole, reports: Greater diversity and more naive CD4+ cells were seen in long-lived donors than in aged donors. The recorded TCR beta diversity per million T cells decreased in a roughly linear manner with age.

Germline V CDR1 and CDR2: SGHTA, FQGNSA. Trimming stripped 4 bases from V and 7 bases from J, with 25 bases between. The CDR3 contains 17 residues. Primed by a sample-barcoded 5' primer and a J-beta primer mix, a second PCR proceeded for 7 to 11 cycles. TCRdb reprocessed the 5' RACE reads via MiXCR and lists one record per CDR3 protein. The table shows about 1,400,000 distinct CDR3 sequences, with roughly 45% occurring only once. About this clonotype: Its antigen remains unknown.

The sequence was collected from a woman between 18 and 30 years old in good health. The sample taken for sequencing was blood. The rearrangement uses TRBV7-2 and TRBJ1-1; D unresolved. CDR3 region: CASSSPDPYGRNIEAFF. The CDR3 region has the DNA TGTGCCAGCAGCTCACCCGACCCCTACGGGAGGAATATTGAAGCTTTCTTT.